One sample yielded the 15 T cell receptor beta chains listed below, sequenced in a study of blood T cells in healthy people across ages. Using a J-beta primer mix together with a sample-barcoded 5' primer, a second PCR was run for roughly 7 to 12 cycles. TCRdb redid the calling of the 5' RACE reads with MiXCR, one entry per CDR3 protein. The data hold 630,000 or so distinct CDR3 sequences, with about 30% observed a single time. Sequenced sample: blood. The source is a woman older than 75 in good health.

In this sample, this clonotype turned up many times. The J gene is TRBJ2-1, the V gene TRBV5-6, with D perhaps matching TRBD2 (6 bases). The length of the CDR3 is 17 residues. Germline CDR1 reads SGHDT; CDR2 reads YYEEEE. V was pared by 2 bases and J by 2 bases, with 17 bases between. For the CDR3, the DNA is TGTGCCAGCAGCTTAGTGGGTAGCGGCCGGCCCTACAATGAGCAGTTCTTC. Its translation is CASSLVGSGRPYNEQFF. Drawing the rest from reference TRBV5-6 and TRBJ2-1, the complete variable domain is DAGVTQSPTHLIKTRGQQVTLRCSPKSGHDTVSWYQQALGQGPQFIFQYYEEEERQRGNFPDRFSGHQFPNYSSELNVNALLLGDSALYLCASSLVGSGRPYNEQFFGPGTRLTVL.

In this sample, this clonotype turned up many times. V gene TRBV5-1 combines with J gene TRBJ2-7; the D gene is possibly TRBD1 (5 bases). From germline, CDR1 is SGHRS and CDR2 YFSETQ. V was clipped by 1 base and J by 5 bases, with 19 bases between them. This CDR3 region has 16 residues. The CDR3 DNA sequence: TGCGCCAGCAGCTTGTTTCGGGCAGGGCCCGACCACGAGCAGTACTTC. Translated, it gives CASSLFRAGPDHEQYF.

This clonotype was detected ten times or more. This chain uses TRBV7-2 with TRBJ1-5, with D possibly matching TRBD1 (5 bases). Germline V gene sequence: CDR1 SGHTA, CDR2 FQGNSA. Trimming removed 1 base from V and 6 bases from J, with 10 bases in between. The CDR3 length is 14 residues. The DNA of the CDR3 is TGTGCCAGCAGCTTAGTTCAGGGACGTCAGCCCCAGCATTTT. Protein: CASSLVQGRQPQHF.

This clonotype was observed many times. V gene TRBV6-5 combines with J gene TRBJ2-7; 9 bases agree with TRBD1. Germline assignment: CDR1 MNHEY and CDR2 SVGAGI. The J segment lost 9 bases and the V segment lost 6 bases, leaving 21 bases of the junction unmatched. CDR3 size: 17 residues. CDR3 DNA: TGTGCCAGCAGGTCCCTTGGGGCGGGACAGGGCAAGACTGGGCAGTACTTC. Translation: CASRSLGAGQGKTGQYF.

This rearrangement joins TRBV3-1 to TRBJ1-1; tentative D call: TRBD1 (6 bases). Germline loops: CDR1 LGHDT, CDR2 YNNKEL (reference sequence). CDR3 length: 12 residues. Trimming left V 10 bases short and J 7 bases short, with 16 bases between. In DNA form, the CDR3 reads TGTGCCACTCGGGGGCGGGCGGATGAAGCTTTCTTT. It codes for CATRGRADEAFF.

In this sample, this clonotype turned up a few times. The chain employs TRBV30 and TRBJ1-4; 8 nucleotides match TRBD1. Germline V gene data show CDR1 as GTSNPN and CDR2 as SVGIG (reference sequence). The CDR3 totals 13 residues. Trimming took 1 base from V and 8 from J; bases not matched to a gene: 3. The chain's CDR3 is CAWSGNRGEKLFF. DNA of the CDR3: TGTGCCTGGAGTGGTAACAGGGGGGAAAAACTGTTTTTT.

Here the CDR3 reads CASSPSLRRGEQYF. CDR3 in DNA: TGTGCCAGCAGTCCGTCCCTAAGGAGGGGCGAGCAGTACTTC. This sequence joins TRBV6-5 and TRBJ2-7; D may be TRBD2 (6 bases). The CDR3 has 14 residues. Germline V gene sequence: CDR1 MNHEY, CDR2 SVGAGI. V shed 5 bases and J shed 6 bases, with 17 bases lying between them.

This sequence joins TRBV5-6 and TRBJ1-1; D gene unclear. Between the trimmed V and J ends, which lost 0 bases and 0 bases, there was a span of 12 bases. CDR3 length: 16 residues. Germline V gene lookup returns CDR1 SGHDT and CDR2 YYEEEE. For the CDR3, the DNA is TGTGCCAGCAGCTTGGAGCTTGGCGTCGTGAACACTGAAGCTTTCTTT. Translation gives CASSLELGVVNTEAFF. Full variable domain (outside the CDR3, taken from reference TRBV5-6 and TRBJ1-1): DAGVTQSPTHLIKTRGQQVTLRCSPKSGHDTVSWYQQALGQGPQFIFQYYEEEERQRGNFPDRFSGHQFPNYSSELNVNALLLGDSALYLCASSLELGVVNTEAFFGQGTRLTVV.

The J gene is TRBJ2-7, the V gene TRBV7-2; TRBD1 might be the D (6 bases). V was trimmed by 5 bases and J by 4 bases, leaving 15 bases between them. The CDR3 contains 14 residues. Germline V gene sequence: CDR1 SGHTA, CDR2 FQGNSA. The chain's CDR3 is CASSLGYREYEQYF. In DNA, the CDR3 is TGTGCCAGCAGCCTGGGCTACAGGGAATACGAGCAGTACTTC.

In the case of this clonotype: This may be a read error: a much more frequent sequence differs by one nucleotide. The gene calls are TRBV5-6 and TRBJ2-5, with D perhaps given as TRBD1 or TRBD2 (5 bases each). The length of the CDR3 is 16 residues. CDR1 and CDR2 (germline): SGHDT, YYEEEE. The V and J ends lost 4 bases and 11 bases respectively, with 27 bases between them. This CDR3 is CASSPQPTGPYNEQYF. CDR3 bases: TGTGCCAGCAGCCCCCAGCCAACGGGGCCCTACAATGAGCAGTACTTC.

V gene TRBV6-5 combines with J gene TRBJ2-7, with TRBD2 as a possible D gene (7 bases). Looked up from germline, CDR1 is MNHEY and CDR2 is SVGAGI. Trimming took off 2 bases at V and 7 bases at J, with 27 bases between the two ends. The length of the CDR3 is 18 residues. CDR3 protein: CASSYRTNGGPAYNEQYF. CDR3 sequence (DNA): TGTGCCAGCAGTTACCGGACTAACGGGGGGCCGGCTTACAATGAGCAGTACTTC.

A remark on this clonotype: A read error may explain this, as a much larger clone is one base away. The chain has TRBV20-1 and TRBJ2-5, with 7 bases that match TRBD1. J gave up 7 bases and V 0 bases, and 14 bases lay outside the gene matches. This CDR3 contains 16 residues. In germline, CDR1 is DFQATT, CDR2 SNEGSKA (reference sequence). In DNA, the CDR3 is TGCAGTGCTAGAGATCCACGGACAGGATACTGGGGGACCCAGTACTTC. It is translated as CSARDPRTGYWGTQYF.

This clonotype was detected a few times. The chain has TRBV28 and TRBJ1-1, with D unresolved. Germline V gene lookup returns CDR1 MDHEN and CDR2 SYDVKM. V was pared by 10 bases and J by 5 bases, with 14 bases between. The CDR3 has 12 amino acids. Here the CDR3 reads CATQGWWTEAFF. In DNA, the CDR3 is TGTGCCACCCAAGGGTGGTGGACTGAAGCTTTCTTT.

The sample holds many counts of this clonotype. The rearrangement uses TRBV24-1 and TRBJ2-3; 8 bases fit TRBD2. CDR1 and CDR2 (germline): KGHDR, SFDVKD. J gave up 7 bases and V 4 bases, and 6 bases lay outside the gene matches. CDR3 length: 14 residues. CDR3 amino acids: CATSDPGGANTQYF. The CDR3 DNA reads TGTGCCACCAGTGACCCCGGGGGGGCGAATACGCAGTATTTT.

This clonotype has at least ten counts. CDR3 amino acids: CASSPRGHCRATNEKLFF. The CDR3 nucleotides are TGTGCCAGCAGCCCGAGAGGCCACTGCCGGGCAACTAATGAAAAACTGTTTTTT. V is TRBV11-3 and J is TRBJ1-4, with unresolved D. Germline assignment: CDR1 SGHNT and CDR2 YENEEA. V dropped 5 bases and J dropped 0 bases, with 19 bases sitting between them. CDR3 length: 18 residues.